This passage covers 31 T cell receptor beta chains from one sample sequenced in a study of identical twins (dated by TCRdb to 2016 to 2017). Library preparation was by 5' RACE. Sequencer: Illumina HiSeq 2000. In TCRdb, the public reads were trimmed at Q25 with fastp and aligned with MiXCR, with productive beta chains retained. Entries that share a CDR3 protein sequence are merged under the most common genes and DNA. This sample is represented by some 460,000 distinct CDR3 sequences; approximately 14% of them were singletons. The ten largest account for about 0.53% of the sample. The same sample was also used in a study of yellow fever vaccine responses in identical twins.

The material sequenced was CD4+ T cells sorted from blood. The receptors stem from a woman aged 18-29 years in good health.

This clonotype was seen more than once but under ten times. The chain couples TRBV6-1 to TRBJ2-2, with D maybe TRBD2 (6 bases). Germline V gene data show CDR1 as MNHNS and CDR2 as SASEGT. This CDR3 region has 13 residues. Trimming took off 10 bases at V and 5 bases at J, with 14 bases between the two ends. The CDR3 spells CATHSRGTGELFF. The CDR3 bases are TGTGCCACTCACAGTCGGGGGACCGGGGAGCTGTTTTTT.

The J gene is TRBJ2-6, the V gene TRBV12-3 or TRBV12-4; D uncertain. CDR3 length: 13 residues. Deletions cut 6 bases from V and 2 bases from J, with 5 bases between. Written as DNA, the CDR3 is TGTGCCAGCAGGGAGACTGGGGCCAACGTCCTGACTTTC. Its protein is CASRETGANVLTF.

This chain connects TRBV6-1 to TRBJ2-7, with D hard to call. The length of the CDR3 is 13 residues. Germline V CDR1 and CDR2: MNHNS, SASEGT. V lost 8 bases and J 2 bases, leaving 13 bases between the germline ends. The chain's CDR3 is CASGLGSPYEQYF. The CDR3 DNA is TGTGCCAGCGGTCTGGGGTCTCCCTACGAGCAGTACTTC.

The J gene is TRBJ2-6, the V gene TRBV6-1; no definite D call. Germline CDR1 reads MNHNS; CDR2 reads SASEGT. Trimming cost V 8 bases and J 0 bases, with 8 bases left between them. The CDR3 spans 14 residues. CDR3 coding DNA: TGTGCCAGCGAGGTCAACTCTGGGGCCAACGTCCTGACTTTC. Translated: CASEVNSGANVLTF.

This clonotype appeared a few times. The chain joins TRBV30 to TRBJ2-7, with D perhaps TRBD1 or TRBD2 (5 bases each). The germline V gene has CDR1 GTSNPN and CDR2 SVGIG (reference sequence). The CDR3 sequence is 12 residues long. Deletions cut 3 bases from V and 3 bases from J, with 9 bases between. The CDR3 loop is CAWSLGVYEQYF. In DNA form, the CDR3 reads TGTGCCTGGAGCTTGGGGGTCTACGAGCAGTACTTC.

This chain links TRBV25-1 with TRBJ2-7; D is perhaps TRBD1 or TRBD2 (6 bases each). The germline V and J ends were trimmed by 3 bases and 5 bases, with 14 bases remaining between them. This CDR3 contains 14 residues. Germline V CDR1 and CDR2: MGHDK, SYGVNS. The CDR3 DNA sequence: TGTGCCAGCAGTGACCGGGGGCAGCGGAACGAGCAGTACTTC. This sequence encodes CASSDRGQRNEQYF.

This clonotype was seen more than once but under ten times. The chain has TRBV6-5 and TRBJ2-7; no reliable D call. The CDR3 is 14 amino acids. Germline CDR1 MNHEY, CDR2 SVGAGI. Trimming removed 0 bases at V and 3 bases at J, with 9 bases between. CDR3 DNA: TGTGCCAGCAGTTACTCCCAATTACGCTACGAGCAGTACTTC. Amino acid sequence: CASSYSQLRYEQYF.

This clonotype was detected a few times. CDR3 in DNA: TGCGCCAGCAGCCAGGCTTCTACAGTGGTCACTGAAGCTTTCTTT. Translated: CASSQASTVVTEAFF. The chain has TRBV4-1 and TRBJ1-1; no clear D gene. Trimming removed 3 bases at V and 4 bases at J, with 15 bases between. The CDR3 covers 15 residues. Germline CDR1 is MGHRA and CDR2 is YSYEKL.

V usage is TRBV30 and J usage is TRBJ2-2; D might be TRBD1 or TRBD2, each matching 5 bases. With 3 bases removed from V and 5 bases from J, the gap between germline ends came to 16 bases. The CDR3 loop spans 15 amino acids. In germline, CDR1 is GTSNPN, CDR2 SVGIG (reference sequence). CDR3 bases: TGTGCCTGGAGATTTGGGGGTGTTGGGACCGGGGAGCTGTTTTTT. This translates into CAWRFGGVGTGELFF.

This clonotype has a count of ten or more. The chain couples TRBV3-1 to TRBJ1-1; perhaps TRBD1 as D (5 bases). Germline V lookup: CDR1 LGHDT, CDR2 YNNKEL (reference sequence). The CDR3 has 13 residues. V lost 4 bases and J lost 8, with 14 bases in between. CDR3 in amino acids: CASSRAAPGEAFF. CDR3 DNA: TGTGCCAGCAGCCGGGCCGCCCCAGGGGAAGCTTTCTTT.

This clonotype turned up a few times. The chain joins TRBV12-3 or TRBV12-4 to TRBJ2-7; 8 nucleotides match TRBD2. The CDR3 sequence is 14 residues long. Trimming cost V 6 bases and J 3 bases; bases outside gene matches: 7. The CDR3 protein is CASRARAGGYEQYF. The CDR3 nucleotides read TGTGCCAGCAGGGCCCGCGCGGGAGGCTACGAGCAGTACTTC.

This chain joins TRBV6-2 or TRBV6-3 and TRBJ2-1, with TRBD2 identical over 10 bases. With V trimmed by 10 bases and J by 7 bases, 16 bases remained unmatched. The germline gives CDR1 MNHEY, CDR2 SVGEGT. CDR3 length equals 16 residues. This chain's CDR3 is CATNDPGLAFWNEQFF. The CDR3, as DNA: TGTGCCACCAATGACCCGGGACTAGCGTTTTGGAATGAGCAGTTCTTC.

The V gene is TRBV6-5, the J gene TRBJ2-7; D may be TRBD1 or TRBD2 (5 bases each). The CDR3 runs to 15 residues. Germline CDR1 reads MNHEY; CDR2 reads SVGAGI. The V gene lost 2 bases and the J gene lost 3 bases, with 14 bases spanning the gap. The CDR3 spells CASSYGTTAHYEQYF. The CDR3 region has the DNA TGTGCCAGCAGTTACGGGACGACGGCCCACTACGAGCAGTACTTC.

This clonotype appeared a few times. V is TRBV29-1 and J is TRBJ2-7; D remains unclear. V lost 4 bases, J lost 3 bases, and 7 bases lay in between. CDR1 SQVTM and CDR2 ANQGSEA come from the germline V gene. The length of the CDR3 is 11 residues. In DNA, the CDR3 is TGCAGCGTTGTGGGATACTACGAGCAGTACTTC. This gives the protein CSVVGYYEQYF.

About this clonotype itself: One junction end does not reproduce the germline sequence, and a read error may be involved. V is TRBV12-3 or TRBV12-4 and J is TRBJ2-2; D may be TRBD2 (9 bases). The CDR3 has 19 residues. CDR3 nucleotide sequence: TGTGCCATCAGTTGGACAGGGAATAGCGGGGGCCGCCCCACCGGGGAGCTGTTTTTT. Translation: CAISWTGNSGGRPTGELFF.

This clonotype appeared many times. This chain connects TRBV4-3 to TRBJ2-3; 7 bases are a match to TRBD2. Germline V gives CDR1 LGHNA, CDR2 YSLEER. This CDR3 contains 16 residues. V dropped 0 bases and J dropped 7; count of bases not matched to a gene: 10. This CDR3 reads CASSQDETSSYHTQYF. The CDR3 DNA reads TGCGCCAGCAGCCAAGACGAGACTAGCAGTTATCATACGCAGTATTTT.

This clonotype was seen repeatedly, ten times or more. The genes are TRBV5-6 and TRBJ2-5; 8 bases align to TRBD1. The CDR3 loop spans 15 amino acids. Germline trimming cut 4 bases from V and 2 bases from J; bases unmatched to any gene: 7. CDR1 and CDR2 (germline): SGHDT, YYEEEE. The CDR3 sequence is CASSRDRILQETQYF. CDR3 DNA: TGTGCCAGCAGCCGGGACAGGATCCTTCAAGAGACCCAGTACTTC.

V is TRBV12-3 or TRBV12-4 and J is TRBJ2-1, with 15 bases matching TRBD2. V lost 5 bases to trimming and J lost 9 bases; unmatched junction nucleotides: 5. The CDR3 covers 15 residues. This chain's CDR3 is CASSRTSGGAFEQFF. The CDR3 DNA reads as TGTGCCAGCAGTCGGACTAGCGGGGGGGCCTTTGAGCAGTTCTTC.

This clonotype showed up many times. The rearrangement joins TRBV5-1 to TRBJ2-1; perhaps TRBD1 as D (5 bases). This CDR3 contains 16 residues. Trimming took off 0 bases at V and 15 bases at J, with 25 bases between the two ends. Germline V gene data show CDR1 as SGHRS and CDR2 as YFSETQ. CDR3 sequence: CASSLASEQELLNRFF. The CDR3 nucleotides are TGCGCCAGCAGCTTGGCCTCGGAACAGGAACTTTTAAATCGGTTCTTC. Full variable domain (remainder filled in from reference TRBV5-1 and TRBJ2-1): KAGVTQTPRYLIKTRGQQVTLSCSPISGHRSVSWYQQTPGQGLQFLFEYFSETQRNKGNFPGRFSGRQFSNSRSEMNVSTLELGDSALYLCASSLASEQELLNRFFGPGTRLTVL.

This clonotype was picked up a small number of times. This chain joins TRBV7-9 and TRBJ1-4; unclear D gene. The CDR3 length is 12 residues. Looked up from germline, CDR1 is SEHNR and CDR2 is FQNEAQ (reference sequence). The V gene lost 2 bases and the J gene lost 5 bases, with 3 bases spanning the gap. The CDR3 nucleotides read TGTGCCAGCAGCTTACACAATGAAAAACTGTTTTTT. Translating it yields CASSLHNEKLFF. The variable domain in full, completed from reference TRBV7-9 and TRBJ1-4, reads DTGVSQNPRHKITKRGQNVTFRCDPISEHNRLYWYRQTLGQGPEFLTYFQNEAQLEKSRLLSDRFSAERPKGSFSTLEIQRTEQGDSAMYLCASSLHNEKLFFGSGTQLSVL.

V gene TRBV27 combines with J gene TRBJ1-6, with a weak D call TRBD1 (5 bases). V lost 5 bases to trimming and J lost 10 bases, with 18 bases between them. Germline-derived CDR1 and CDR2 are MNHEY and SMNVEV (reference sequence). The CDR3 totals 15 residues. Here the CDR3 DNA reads TGTGCCAGCAGTCCCCGGGGCAGGGCAACATCACCCCTCCACTTT. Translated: CASSPRGRATSPLHF.

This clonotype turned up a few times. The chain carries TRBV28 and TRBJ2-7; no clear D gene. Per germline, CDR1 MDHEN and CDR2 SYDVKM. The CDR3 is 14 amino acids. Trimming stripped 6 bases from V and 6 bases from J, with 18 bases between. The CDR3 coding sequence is TGTGCCAGCAGAAACCCGATAAAAGGTGGCGAGCAGTACTTC. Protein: CASRNPIKGGEQYF. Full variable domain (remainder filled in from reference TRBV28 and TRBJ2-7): DVKVTQSSRYLVKRTGEKVFLECVQDMDHENMFWYRQDPGLGLRLIYFSYDVKMKEKGDIPEGYSVSREKKERFSLILESASTNQTSMYLCASRNPIKGGEQYFGPGTRLTVT.

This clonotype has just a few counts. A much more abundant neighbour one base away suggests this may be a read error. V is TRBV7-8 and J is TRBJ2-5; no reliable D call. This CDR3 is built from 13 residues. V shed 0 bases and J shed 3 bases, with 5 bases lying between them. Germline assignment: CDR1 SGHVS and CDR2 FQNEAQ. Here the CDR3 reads CASSLARKETQYF. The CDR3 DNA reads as TGTGCCAGCAGCTTAGCCAGGAAAGAGACCCAGTACTTC.

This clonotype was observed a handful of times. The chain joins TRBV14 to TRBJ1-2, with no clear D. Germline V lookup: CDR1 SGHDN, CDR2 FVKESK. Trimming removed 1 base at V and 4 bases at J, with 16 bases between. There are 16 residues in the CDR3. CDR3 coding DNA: TGTGCCAGCAGCCAAGTTGCTCCTCGAGGGAGCTATGGCTACACCTTC. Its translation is CASSQVAPRGSYGYTF. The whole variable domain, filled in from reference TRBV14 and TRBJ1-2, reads EAGVTQFPSHSVIEKGQTVTLRCDPISGHDNLYWYRRVMGKEIKFLLHFVKESKQDESGMPNNRFLAERTGGTYSTLKVQPAELEDSGVYFCASSQVAPRGSYGYTFGSGTRLTVV.

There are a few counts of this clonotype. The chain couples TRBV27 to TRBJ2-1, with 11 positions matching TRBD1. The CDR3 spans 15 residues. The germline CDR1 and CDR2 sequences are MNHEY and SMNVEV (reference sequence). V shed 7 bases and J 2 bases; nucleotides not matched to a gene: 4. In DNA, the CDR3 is TGTGCCAGCAACCGGGGACAGGGGGCCTACAATGAGCAGTTCTTC. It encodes CASNRGQGAYNEQFF.

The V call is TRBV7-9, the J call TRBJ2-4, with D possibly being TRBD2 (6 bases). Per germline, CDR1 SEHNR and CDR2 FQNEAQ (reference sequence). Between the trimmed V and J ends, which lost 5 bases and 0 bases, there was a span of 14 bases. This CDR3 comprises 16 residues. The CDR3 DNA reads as TGTGCCAGCAGCGCGGGACGCCTACTAGCCAAAAACATTCAGTACTTC. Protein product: CASSAGRLLAKNIQYF. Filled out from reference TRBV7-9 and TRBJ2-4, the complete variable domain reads DTGVSQNPRHKITKRGQNVTFRCDPISEHNRLYWYRQTLGQGPEFLTYFQNEAQLEKSRLLSDRFSAERPKGSFSTLEIQRTEQGDSAMYLCASSAGRLLAKNIQYFGAGTRLSVL.

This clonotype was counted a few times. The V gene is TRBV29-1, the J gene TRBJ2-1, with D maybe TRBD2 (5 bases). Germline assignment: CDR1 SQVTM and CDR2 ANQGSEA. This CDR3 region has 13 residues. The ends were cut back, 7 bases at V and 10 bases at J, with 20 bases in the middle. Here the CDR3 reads CSAPHRAGEEQFF. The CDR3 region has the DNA TGCAGCGCCCCCCACAGAGCTGGGGAGGAGCAGTTCTTC.

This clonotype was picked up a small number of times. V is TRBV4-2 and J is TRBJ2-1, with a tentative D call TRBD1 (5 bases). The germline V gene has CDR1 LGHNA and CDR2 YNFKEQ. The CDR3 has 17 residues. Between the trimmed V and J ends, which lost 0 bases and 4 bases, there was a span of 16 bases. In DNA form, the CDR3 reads TGTGCCAGCAGCCAAGAAATCACAGGCAAACGGTACAATGAGCAGTTCTTC. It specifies CASSQEITGKRYNEQFF.

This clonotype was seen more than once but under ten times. The CDR3 sequence: CASSLALGLAGGDTQYF. The CDR3 bases are TGTGCCAGCAGCTTAGCCTTGGGACTAGCGGGAGGGGATACGCAGTATTTT. The chain has TRBV11-2 and TRBJ2-3; 16 positions match TRBD2. The CDR3 has 17 residues. J gave up 6 bases and V 1 base, and 4 bases lay outside the gene matches. Germline CDR1 reads SGHAT; CDR2 reads FQNNGV.

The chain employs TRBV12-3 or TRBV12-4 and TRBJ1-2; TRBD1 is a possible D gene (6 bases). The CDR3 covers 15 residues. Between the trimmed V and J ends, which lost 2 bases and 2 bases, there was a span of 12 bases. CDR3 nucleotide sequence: TGTGCCAGCAGTTTAAAGACAGGCCCCAACTATGGCTACACCTTC. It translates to CASSLKTGPNYGYTF.

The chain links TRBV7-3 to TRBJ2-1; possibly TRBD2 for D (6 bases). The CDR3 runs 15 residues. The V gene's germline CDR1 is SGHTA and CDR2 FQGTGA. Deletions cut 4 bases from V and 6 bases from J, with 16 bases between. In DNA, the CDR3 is TGTGCCAGCAGCTACCTAGCGTCGGGGTTCAATGAGCAGTTCTTC. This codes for CASSYLASGFNEQFF.